The 13 T cell receptor beta chains below were found in one sample sequenced in a study of cytomegalovirus exposure and HLA in healthy donors. Profiled with immunoSEQ multiplex PCR; TCRdb holds only in-frame clones, not every one. In the table there are about 180,000 clones, about 85% of which are singletons. Sequencing was performed on PBMCs. The source of these receptors is a man aged 18 to 35 in good health and CMV-seropositive.

In this sample, this clone turned up a few times. This chain uses TRBV5-6 with TRBJ1-6; 9 bases line up with TRBD1. Germline loops: CDR1 SGHDT, CDR2 YYEEEE. The CDR3 is made up of 15 amino acids. V lost 3 bases, J lost 11 bases, and 9 bases stayed unmatched. The CDR3 DNA sequence: TGTGCCAGCAGCTCCGAGGACAGGGGCAGGGCACCCCTCCACTTT. It codes for CASSSEDRGRAPLHF.

The sample holds one count of this clone. The chain joins TRBV6-1 to TRBJ1-1, with D unclear. The CDR3 is 10 amino acids. CDR1 is MNHNS and CDR2 is SASEGT in the germline V gene. Trimming left V 3 bases short and J 8 bases short, with 4 bases between. The CDR3 DNA reads as TGTGCCAGCAGTGACGGGGAAGCTTTCTTT. Its translation is CASSDGEAFF.

The chain couples TRBV7-3 to TRBJ2-2; D may be TRBD1 (6 bases). V shed 4 bases and J shed 1 base, with 10 bases lying between them. The germline V gene encodes CDR1 SGHTA and CDR2 FQGTGA. The CDR3 spans 15 residues. In nucleotides, the CDR3 is TGTGCCAGCAGCTCCACAGGGATGAACACCGGGGAGCTGTTTTTT. Translating it yields CASSSTGMNTGELFF. The variable domain in full, completed from reference TRBV7-3 and TRBJ2-2, reads GAGVSQTPSNKVTEKGKYVELRCDPISGHTALYWYRQSLGQGPEFLIYFQGTGAADDSGLPNDRFFAVRPEGSVSTLKIQRTERGDSAVYLCASSSTGMNTGELFFGEGSRLTVL.

The rearrangement uses TRBV29-1 and TRBJ2-7; TRBD2 is a possible D gene (6 bases). This CDR3 region has 15 residues. V was shortened by 0 bases and J by 3 bases, with 15 bases between the two germline ends. The germline CDR1 and CDR2 sequences are SQVTM and ANQGSEA. The CDR3 nucleotides are TGCAGCGTTGAAGAGGAGGGCTCCCCCTACTACGAGCAGTACTTC. Encoded protein: CSVEEEGSPYYEQYF.

This chain links TRBV5-1 with TRBJ2-5, with D uncertain. This CDR3 has 13 residues. Germline CDR1 is SGHRS and CDR2 is YFSETQ. V lost 1 base and J 5 bases, leaving 9 bases between the germline ends. The CDR3, as DNA: TGCGCCAGCAGCTTGCGGGTACTCGAGACCCAGTACTTC. Translated, it gives CASSLRVLETQYF.

The rearrangement joins TRBV5-4 to TRBJ2-6, with D perhaps TRBD1 (5 bases). The CDR3 totals 14 residues. The ends were cut back, 7 bases at V and 0 bases at J, with 8 bases in the middle. Per germline, CDR1 SGHNT and CDR2 YYREEE (reference sequence). This chain's CDR3 is CASGDSSGANVLTF. The CDR3 DNA reads TGTGCCAGCGGAGACAGCTCTGGGGCCAACGTCCTGACTTTC.

CDR3 residues: CSVAYREGDTQYF. The CDR3 DNA sequence: TGCAGCGTGGCTTACAGGGAGGGAGATACGCAGTATTTT. The chain couples TRBV29-1 to TRBJ2-3; TRBD2 might be the D (7 bases). V was cut by 6 bases and J by 5 bases, with 15 bases left in between. Per germline, CDR1 SQVTM and CDR2 ANQGSEA. The CDR3 contains 13 residues.

The V gene is TRBV7-2, the J gene TRBJ2-7, with 7 bases lining up with TRBD2. The ends lost 6 bases at V and 3 bases at J; junction bases unmatched: 11. CDR1 and CDR2 from the germline V gene are SGHTA and FQGNSA. The CDR3 has 15 amino acids. The CDR3 sequence: CASSPSGTIGYEQYF. The DNA for the CDR3 is TGTGCCAGCAGTCCGTCAGGGACTATTGGCTACGAGCAGTACTTC.

The chain couples TRBV7-9 to TRBJ2-5; TRBD2 might be the D (6 bases). V lost 8 bases to trimming and J lost 1 base, with 8 bases between them. Germline loops: CDR1 SEHNR, CDR2 FQNEAQ (reference sequence). This CDR3 has 12 amino acids. The CDR3 DNA reads TGTGCCAGCCGGGAGATCCAAGAGACCCAGTACTTC. Protein: CASREIQETQYF.

V usage is TRBV7-3 and J usage is TRBJ1-1; 8 bases agree with TRBD1. Germline V CDR1 and CDR2: SGHTA, FQGTGA. The junction had 1 base not matched to a gene; V was cut back by 0 bases and J by 4 bases. The CDR3 covers 14 residues. For the CDR3, the DNA is TGTGCCAGCAGCTTAACGCAGGGGGCCACTGAAGCTTTCTTT. As protein: CASSLTQGATEAFF.

This clone was seen only a few times. The rearrangement uses TRBV18 and TRBJ1-2; D uncertain. The V end was cut by 2 bases, the J end by 8 bases, with 9 bases between. The CDR3 is made up of 12 amino acids. The germline gives CDR1 KGHSH, CDR2 LQKENI. The CDR3 sequence: CASSPVSGGYTF. CDR3 bases: TGTGCCAGCTCACCAGTTTCGGGGGGCTACACCTTC. Combining the CDR3 with reference TRBV18 and TRBJ1-2 gives the whole variable domain NAGVMQNPRHLVRRRGQEARLRCSPMKGHSHVYWYRQLPEEGLKFMVYLQKENIIDESGMPKERFSAEFPKEGPSILRIQQVVRGDSAAYFCASSPVSGGYTFGSGTRLTVV.

In regard to this clone: It is likely a read error, because the conserved phenylalanine at the end of the CDR3 is missing. The DNA is omitted, as the CDR3 cannot be located on it reliably, and the CDR3 follows TCRdb's listing. V and J are TRBV6-1 and TRBJ2-7; the D call TRBD2 from the table was never checked on the DNA. Inclusive of both ends, the CDR3 amounts to 14 amino acids. Germline CDR1 and CDR2: MNHNS and SASEGT. The CDR3 protein is CASSEGFGALAGGR.

The chain couples TRBV19 to TRBJ1-1, with TRBD1 matching 7 bases. The J segment lost 1 base and the V segment lost 7 bases, leaving 9 bases of the junction unmatched. CDR3 size: 15 residues. The germline V gene has CDR1 LNHDA and CDR2 SQIVND (reference sequence). CDR3 DNA sequence: TGTGCCAGTAACTGGGACAGTCTACCGAACACTGAAGCTTTCTTT. Translated: CASNWDSLPNTEAFF.